The TCR beta chain described here comes from a study of early T cells in non-severe SARS-CoV-2 infection (dated by TCRdb to 2020 to 2022). Regarding the study in general: Because TCR sequencing relied on bulk RNA taken from unsorted whole blood, pairing of alpha and beta chains was not possible. What the research found in general, with its limitations: VDJdb matching was skewed toward anti-spike CD8 responses, so virus-specific expansions were likely underestimated and private and CD4 specificities were missed.

A case-control design nested within a healthcare worker cohort in London, UK, was used, with weekly nasopharyngeal swab PCR tests and blood sampling performed. Healthcare workers were recruited between 23 and 31 March 2020, during the week of the UK lockdown, and were followed weekly for up to roughly 15 weeks. Library preparation employed 5' RACE. Instrument used: NextSeq 500. Unique molecular identifiers were attached to individual cDNA molecules in the TCR library protocol so that sequencing error and PCR bias could be corrected. TCR alpha and beta chains were both sequenced, and the abundances of alpha and beta sequences in each sample were closely correlated with each other. In the original analysis: Decombinator V4 was used to annotate TCR sequences for V gene, J gene and CDR3. TCRs were defined as expanded if a significant change between any two time points was detected under a Poisson model with p below 0.0001. Abundances of TCRs were expressed as counts per million after normalisation to the total number of TCRs sequenced in each sample. TRAV1-2 paired with TRAJ12, TRAJ20 or TRAJ33 defined MAIT TCRs, while TRAV10 paired with TRAJ18 defined iNKT TCRs. A search of VDJdb, accessed on 1 November 2021, was run for TCRs annotated to CMV, EBV and SARS-CoV-2, with TCRs annotated for multiple antigens excluded. TCRdb ran its own pipeline on the public reads, namely fastp trimming at Q25 and MiXCR clone calling, and kept in-frame beta chains. Under each unique CDR3 protein, matching rows form one entry showing the most common genes and DNA. The V and J calls come from TCRdb's annotation, not from the publication. For this sample there are roughly 50,000 distinct CDR3 sequences; 7% to 8% appear just once. The top ten hold around 6.1% of the sample.

As to this clonotype: There is no known antigen for this receptor. Per-base qualities were not stored, and no clone one base away is much larger.

From its cysteine to its phenylalanine, the CDR3 spans 11 amino acids. Kept here is only the CDR3 DNA, which spans 33 bases and is read in frame from base 1. The trim is 8 bases for V and 2 bases for J, with a gap of 6 bases between the germline ends. The germline V gene (reference sequence) provides CDR1 MNHEY and CDR2 SMNVEV. Rearrangement joined TRBV27 to TRBJ2-5; a confident D gene designation cannot be given. Sequenced sample: whole blood. This receptor was identified in an adult who was a healthcare worker with PCR-confirmed SARS-CoV-2 infection or an uninfected control (not recorded which). The CDR3 here reads CASPQQETQYF. Here is the DNA: TGTGCCAGCCCCCAGCAAGAGACCCAGTACTTC.